The clone carrying this T cell receptor (beta chain) was counted between two and nine times. Using immunoSEQ multiplex PCR, the repertoire was profiled, and TCRdb retains in-frame clones only, with some absent. In the table there are around 46,000 clones, around four fifths of which are singletons. This sample was taken from a study of OX40 agonist ivuxolimab in advanced cancers. The receptor was derived from an adult with an advanced solid tumor such as melanoma, head and neck, liver or kidney cancer. Specimen: CD4+ or CD8+ T cells sorted from blood, collected in a trial of the OX40 agonist ivuxolimab.

The CDR3 region is CASSIRGAIYGYTF. The CDR3, as DNA: TGTGCCAGTAGTATAAGGGGGGCCATCTATGGCTACACCTTC. The chain carries TRBV19 and TRBJ1-2; perhaps TRBD1 as D (6 bases). Germline V CDR1 and CDR2: LNHDA, SQIVND (reference sequence). The V end lost 2 bases, the J end lost 4 bases, and 11 bases lay between the germline ends. The CDR3 has 14 amino acids.